The 27 T cell receptor beta chains below all came from one sample that was sequenced in a study of cytomegalovirus exposure and HLA in healthy donors. The protocol was immunoSEQ multiplex PCR, while the TCRdb copy is restricted to in-frame clones and leaves out a portion. The data show about 130,000 clones, with 90% seen just once and under 8% held by the top ten. The sequenced material came from PBMCs. The receptors were sampled from a woman aged 25-40 years in good health and CMV-seropositive.

CDR3 DNA sequence: TGTGCCAGCAGCCCGAGGGACAGGTGGTACGAGCAGTACTTC. Its protein is CASSPRDRWYEQYF. The V and J genes are TRBV7-2 and TRBJ2-7, with 8 bases identical to TRBD1. The CDR3 length is 14 residues. The V and J ends lost 5 bases and 4 bases, in that order; junction bases with no gene match: 7. Germline CDR1 SGHTA, CDR2 FQGNSA.

This clone appeared a single time. The CDR3 protein is CASSARQGQQYF. The CDR3 DNA is TGTGCCAGCAGCGCCCGACAGGGGCAGCAGTACTTC. The chain combines TRBV7-9 with TRBJ2-7; 8 nucleotides line up with TRBD1. With 5 bases clipped from V and 8 bases from J, the junction kept 5 bases outside the gene matches. Germline values: CDR1 SEHNR, CDR2 FQNEAQ (reference sequence). This CDR3 contains 12 residues.

Written as DNA, the CDR3 is TGTGCCATCAGACAGACAGGGTTGACCGGGGAGCTGTTTTTT. Its translation: CAIRQTGLTGELFF. The chain recombines TRBV10-3 with TRBJ2-2, with TRBD1 matching 7 bases. The CDR3 extends over 14 amino acids. With 6 bases clipped from V and 5 bases from J, the junction kept 6 bases outside the gene matches. CDR1 and CDR2 from the germline V gene are ENHRY and SYGVKD.

The rearrangement joins TRBV5-4 to TRBJ2-3, with a weak D call TRBD1 (6 bases). The CDR3 covers 15 residues. Germline CDR1 reads SGHNT; CDR2 reads YYREEE (reference sequence). Between the trimmed V and J ends, which lost 4 bases and 2 bases, there was a span of 14 bases. The CDR3 DNA follows: TGTGCCAGCAGCCCCTCAGGGGTGGACACAGATACGCAGTATTTT. The encoded protein is CASSPSGVDTDTQYF.

The chain has TRBV27 and TRBJ1-2, with D possibly matching TRBD1 (6 bases). The V end lost 5 bases, the J end lost 1 base, and 17 bases lay between the germline ends. The length of the CDR3 is 16 residues. The germline gives CDR1 MNHEY, CDR2 SMNVEV (reference sequence). In DNA form, the CDR3 reads TGTGCCAGCAGTATACAGGGTCCGAGGAGTAACTATGGCTACACCTTC. Its protein is CASSIQGPRSNYGYTF.

The V and J genes are TRBV14 and TRBJ1-2; tentative D call: TRBD1 (6 bases). Between the trimmed V and J ends, which lost 6 bases and 9 bases, there was a span of 17 bases. The CDR3 runs to 13 residues. From germline, CDR1 is SGHDN and CDR2 FVKESK. The CDR3 is CASSQDRFGSYTF. CDR3 nucleotide sequence: TGTGCCAGCAGTCAGGACAGATTTGGGAGCTACACCTTC.

The chain combines TRBV5-1 with TRBJ1-2; 9 positions agree with TRBD1. V trimming: 4 bases; J trimming: 8 bases; junction bases outside the gene matches: 12. Germline assignment: CDR1 SGHRS and CDR2 YFSETQ. This CDR3 has 15 residues. Written as DNA, the CDR3 is TGCGCCAGCAGCGCGTATCCCGGGACAGGGAGCGGCTACACCTTC. This translates into CASSAYPGTGSGYTF.

The chain employs TRBV6-1 and TRBJ2-7, with 7 positions matching TRBD1. Germline CDR1 MNHNS, CDR2 SASEGT. The junction had 5 bases not matched to a gene; V was cut back by 4 bases and J by 2 bases. The CDR3 contains 14 residues. CDR3 in DNA: TGTGCCAGCAGTGCTCGACAGGGTCCCTACGAGCAGTACTTC. Amino acid sequence: CASSARQGPYEQYF.

This sequence joins TRBV27 and TRBJ2-1; 8 bases match TRBD1. The germline gives CDR1 MNHEY, CDR2 SMNVEV (reference sequence). The CDR3 has 13 residues. With V trimmed by 7 bases and J by 8 bases, 7 bases remained unmatched. The CDR3 bases are TGTGCCAGCACCCAGACAGGGGCCCATGAGCAGTTCTTC. It translates to CASTQTGAHEQFF.

The V and J genes are TRBV11-2 and TRBJ2-3; the D gene is possibly TRBD1 (5 bases). This CDR3 contains 17 residues. Trimming stripped 5 bases from V and 5 bases from J, with 23 bases between. CDR1 is SGHAT, CDR2 FQNNGV, per germline. CDR3 residues: CASSLRVGQGWGDTQYF. The DNA for the CDR3 is TGTGCCAGCAGCCTACGCGTGGGTCAGGGTTGGGGAGATACGCAGTATTTT.

The gene calls are TRBV28 and TRBJ1-1; D perhaps matches TRBD1 (6 bases). This CDR3 has 16 amino acids. CDR1 is MDHEN and CDR2 is SYDVKM in the germline V gene. The V gene lost 0 bases and the J gene lost 1 base, with 12 bases spanning the gap. CDR3 DNA: TGTGCCAGCAGTTTATGGAGGGGGGGCTGGAACACTGAAGCTTTCTTT. Encoded protein: CASSLWRGGWNTEAFF.

This clone is a singleton in its sample. The gene calls are TRBV6-5 and TRBJ2-7; 12 bases are shared with TRBD2. Trimming took 4 bases from V and 2 from J; bases not matched to a gene: 3. Germline CDR1 MNHEY, CDR2 SVGAGI. The CDR3 is 15 amino acids. The CDR3 DNA is TGTGCCAGCAGTTCGGGACTAGCGGGTCCCTACGAGCAGTACTTC. It translates to CASSSGLAGPYEQYF.

This clone has just a few counts. J is TRBJ1-6 and V is TRBV4-1; 7 bases fit TRBD1. This CDR3 region has 15 residues. Germline lookup yields CDR1 MGHRA and CDR2 YSYEKL. The V and J ends lost 0 bases and 6 bases, in that order; junction bases with no gene match: 2. In DNA, the CDR3 is TGCGCCAGCAGCCAAGATACAGGGGCTAATTCACCCCTCCACTTT. Translating it yields CASSQDTGANSPLHF.

There are a few counts of this clone. The CDR3 reads CASRLQISSGNTIYF. In DNA, the CDR3 is TGTGCCAGCCGATTACAGATCAGCTCTGGAAACACCATATATTTT. This rearrangement joins TRBV6-5 to TRBJ1-3; D not resolved. Germline loops: CDR1 MNHEY, CDR2 SVGAGI. Trimming took 8 bases from V and 0 from J, leaving 14 bases between them. The CDR3 covers 15 residues.

This chain connects TRBV2 to TRBJ1-5, with 10 bases lining up with TRBD1. In germline, CDR1 is SNHLY, CDR2 FYNNEI. CDR3 size: 15 residues. The V and J ends lost 6 bases and 4 bases, in that order; junction bases with no gene match: 6. This CDR3 is CASRGTGVENQPQHF. Here the CDR3 DNA reads TGTGCCAGCAGAGGGACAGGGGTGGAAAATCAGCCCCAGCATTTT.

The sample holds one count of this clone. The V and J genes are TRBV5-1 and TRBJ2-1, with D perhaps TRBD1 (7 bases). Germline V lookup: CDR1 SGHRS, CDR2 YFSETQ. The CDR3 has 15 residues. Trimming shortened V by 1 base and J by 4 bases, and 12 bases separated the two germline ends. The chain's CDR3 is CASSLMAGGYNEQFF. In DNA form, the CDR3 reads TGCGCCAGCAGCTTGATGGCAGGGGGGTACAATGAGCAGTTCTTC.

The V call is TRBV2, the J call TRBJ2-2; 9 positions agree with TRBD1. Germline V gene data show CDR1 as SNHLY and CDR2 as FYNNEI. The CDR3 has 15 residues. The ends lost 6 bases at V and 5 bases at J; junction bases unmatched: 7. The CDR3 is CASRVGTGSTGELFF. The CDR3 coding sequence is TGTGCCAGCAGAGTAGGGACAGGGAGTACCGGGGAGCTGTTTTTT.

The V call is TRBV6-1, the J call TRBJ1-3, with no clear D. Trimming left V 0 bases short and J 2 bases short, with 5 bases between. Germline assignment: CDR1 MNHNS and CDR2 SASEGT. This CDR3 region has 14 residues. The CDR3 DNA reads TGTGCCAGCAGTGAAGCGACAACTGGAAACACCATATATTTT. The encoded protein is CASSEATTGNTIYF.

The chain has TRBV2 and TRBJ1-1; 7 bases align to TRBD1. The V gene's germline CDR1 is SNHLY and CDR2 FYNNEI. Trimming at V came to 5 bases and at J to 4 bases, leaving 7 bases not matched to a gene. The CDR3 runs to 14 residues. The CDR3 nucleotides read TGTGCCAGCAGTTTATTACAGGGGAGCACTGAAGCTTTCTTT. It codes for CASSLLQGSTEAFF.

The chain joins TRBV27 to TRBJ2-7, with D perhaps TRBD1 (5 bases). Between the trimmed V and J ends, which lost 2 bases and 2 bases, there was a span of 10 bases. The germline V gene has CDR1 MNHEY and CDR2 SMNVEV (reference sequence). The CDR3 has 14 residues. Written as DNA, the CDR3 is TGTGCCAGCAGTTTACTCGGCAGGGCCTACGAGCAGTACTTC. Its protein product is CASSLLGRAYEQYF.

V usage is TRBV5-1 and J usage is TRBJ2-1; the D gene is possibly TRBD2 (6 bases). Looked up from germline, CDR1 is SGHRS and CDR2 is YFSETQ. V dropped 5 bases and J dropped 0 bases, with 12 bases sitting between them. The CDR3 loop spans 15 amino acids. This chain's CDR3 is CASRGLGGSYNEQFF. CDR3 sequence (DNA): TGCGCCAGCAGGGGGCTGGGGGGCTCCTACAATGAGCAGTTCTTC.

The chain couples TRBV2 to TRBJ2-3, with 7 bases identical to TRBD1. V shed 1 base, J shed 0 bases, and the junction held 1 base outside the gene matches. Germline CDR1 reads SNHLY; CDR2 reads FYNNEI. The CDR3 has 15 residues. Here the CDR3 reads CASSEETGSTDTQYF. The CDR3 DNA reads as TGTGCCAGCAGTGAAGAGACAGGGAGCACAGATACGCAGTATTTT.

The J gene is TRBJ2-3, the V gene TRBV2, with D tentatively TRBD2 (6 bases). The germline V gene encodes CDR1 SNHLY and CDR2 FYNNEI. Trimming cost V 7 bases and J 6 bases, with 20 bases left between them. CDR3 length equals 15 residues. CDR3 nucleotides: TGTGCCAGCACTTCCCGGGACTTCTCAGGGGATACGCAGTATTTT. Its protein is CASTSRDFSGDTQYF.

This chain connects TRBV7-6 to TRBJ2-1, with 9 bases fitting TRBD1. CDR1 is SGHVS, CDR2 FNYEAQ, per germline. The CDR3 has 16 amino acids. Trimming removed 4 bases from V and 0 bases from J; junction bases left unmatched: 4. The CDR3 spells CASSSGQGPSYNEQFF. The CDR3 DNA reads TGTGCCAGCAGCTCCGGACAGGGGCCCTCCTACAATGAGCAGTTCTTC. Drawing the rest from reference TRBV7-6 and TRBJ2-1, the complete variable domain is GAGVSQSPRYKVTKRGQDVALRCDPISGHVSLYWYRQALGQGPEFLTYFNYEAQQDKSGLPNDRFSAERPEGSISTLTIQRTEQRDSAMYRCASSSGQGPSYNEQFFGPGTRLTVL.

J is TRBJ2-7 and V is TRBV28; D is possibly TRBD2 (6 bases). V was trimmed by 5 bases and J by 4 bases, leaving 12 bases between them. The CDR3 length is 13 residues. Germline CDR1 and CDR2: MDHEN and SYDVKM. CDR3 bases: TGTGCCAGCAGTCCGCGGGACGGGTACGAGCAGTACTTC. It specifies CASSPRDGYEQYF.

V usage is TRBV10-3 and J usage is TRBJ2-1; 11 bases are shared with TRBD2. With 10 bases clipped from V and 4 bases from J, the junction kept 3 bases outside the gene matches. The CDR3 has 13 residues. Germline V gene lookup returns CDR1 ENHRY and CDR2 SYGVKD. As DNA, the CDR3 is TGTGCCACGCGACTAGCGGGGTACAATGAGCAGTTCTTC. Its protein is CATRLAGYNEQFF.

The chain carries TRBV6-5 and TRBJ1-2; TRBD1 is a possible D gene (6 bases). Germline CDR1 reads MNHEY; CDR2 reads SVGAGI. Trimming removed 6 bases at V and 4 bases at J, with 18 bases between. CDR3 length equals 15 residues. The CDR3 DNA sequence: TGTGCCAGCAGCCTTACAGGGCGCTCTTCCTATGGCTACACCTTC. Translating it yields CASSLTGRSSYGYTF.